The next 30 T cell receptor beta chains were all read from a single sample in a study of T cell repertoires in cytomegalovirus infection. What these receptors recognize is not known. One entry per CDR3 protein results from TCRdb running MiXCR on the reads. The sample lists approximately 910,000 distinct CDR3 sequences, 31% occurring once. This sample comprised cultured CD8+ T cells from PBMCs, obtained from culture after CMV antigen stimulation. The receptors stem from a human donor in good health (CMV status not recorded). Some clones in this sample may be carry-over from other donors' samples.

The chain joins TRBV6-2 or TRBV6-3 to TRBJ1-5, with a possible D match to TRBD1 (5 bases). The CDR3 spans 16 residues. V gave up 1 base and J gave up 0 bases, with 10 bases separating them. Germline V gives CDR1 MNHEY, CDR2 SVGEGT. CDR3 in DNA: TGTGCCAGCAGTTACTACGGGGCTGATAGCAATCAGCCCCAGCATTTT. This sequence encodes CASSYYGADSNQPQHF.

This clonotype came up a few times. This chain links TRBV7-8 with TRBJ2-2; D remains unclear. V gave up 5 bases and J gave up 3 bases, with 16 bases separating them. The CDR3 contains 16 residues. From germline, CDR1 is SGHVS and CDR2 FQNEAQ. CDR3 DNA: TGTGCCAGCAGCCCTCTAGGACGTGGGGACACCGGGGAGCTGTTTTTT. Its translation: CASSPLGRGDTGELFF. Full variable domain (remainder filled in from reference TRBV7-8 and TRBJ2-2): GAGVSQSPRYKVAKRGQDVALRCDPISGHVSLFWYQQALGQGPEFLTYFQNEAQLDKSGLPSDRFFAERPEGSVSTLKIQRTQQEDSAVYLCASSPLGRGDTGELFFGEGSRLTVL.

The chain couples TRBV20-1 to TRBJ1-5; perhaps TRBD1 as D (5 bases). The V end lost 6 bases, the J end lost 2 bases, and 17 bases lay between the germline ends. Germline values: CDR1 DFQATT, CDR2 SNEGSKA (reference sequence). CDR3 length: 15 amino acids. The CDR3 protein is CSAPYQGLGNQPQHF. CDR3 in DNA: TGCAGTGCCCCATACCAGGGTTTGGGCAATCAGCCCCAGCATTTT.

In this sample, this clonotype turned up a few times. The V and J genes are TRBV6-2 or TRBV6-3 and TRBJ1-2, with D possibly matching TRBD1 (6 bases). This CDR3 region has 11 residues. Trimming cost V 2 bases and J 13 bases, with 11 bases left between them. Germline-derived CDR1 and CDR2 are MNHEY and SVGEGT. The chain's CDR3 is CASSYPTGLTF. As DNA, the CDR3 is TGTGCCAGCAGTTACCCAACAGGGCTCACCTTC.

This clonotype has just a few counts. V usage is TRBV4-3 and J usage is TRBJ2-1; D is uncertain. Germline V CDR1 and CDR2: LGHNA, YSLEER. CDR3 length: 14 residues. Trimming stripped 0 bases from V and 4 bases from J, with 7 bases between. CDR3 protein: CASSQDGRYNEQFF. CDR3 bases: TGCGCCAGCAGCCAAGATGGAAGGTACAATGAGCAGTTCTTC.

This clonotype appeared a few times. The chain combines TRBV5-1 with TRBJ1-5; D unclear. CDR1 is SGHRS and CDR2 is YFSETQ in the germline V gene. V was shortened by 0 bases and J by 5 bases, with 9 bases between the two germline ends. CDR3 size: 14 residues. CDR3 region: CASSLEVGDQPQHF. CDR3 DNA: TGCGCCAGCAGCTTGGAAGTCGGGGATCAGCCCCAGCATTTT.

V gene TRBV10-3 combines with J gene TRBJ2-1, with D perhaps TRBD1 (5 bases). Trimming shortened V by 0 bases and J by 7 bases, and 19 bases separated the two germline ends. Germline V gene lookup returns CDR1 ENHRY and CDR2 SYGVKD. The CDR3 totals 17 residues. The CDR3 DNA sequence: TGTGCCATCAGTGAGTCGTATTTGGCAGCAAAGGGGAATGAGCAGTTCTTC. The encoded protein is CAISESYLAAKGNEQFF.

The chain is built from TRBV5-5 and TRBJ2-1, with 10 positions matching TRBD2. CDR3 length equals 14 residues. The V gene's germline CDR1 is SGHKS and CDR2 YYEKEE (reference sequence). V lost 4 bases, J lost 9 bases, and 7 bases stayed unmatched. The CDR3, as DNA: TGTGCCAGCAGCCTAAGGATAGCGGGAGGTGAGCAGTTCTTC. The encoded protein is CASSLRIAGGEQFF.

This clonotype was picked up a small number of times. This chain connects TRBV6-5 to TRBJ2-5; D might be TRBD1 or TRBD2, each matching 5 bases. The CDR3 spans 15 residues. Trimming removed 0 bases at V and 3 bases at J, with 11 bases between. Germline CDR1 reads MNHEY; CDR2 reads SVGAGI. The CDR3 is CASSYSMRGEETQYF. The DNA for the CDR3 is TGTGCCAGCAGTTACTCGATGAGGGGAGAAGAGACCCAGTACTTC.

This clonotype was counted only a few times. CDR3 loop: CASGSLPGSLTGELFF. The CDR3 region has the DNA TGTGCTAGTGGTTCCCTTCCCGGGAGCTTAACCGGGGAGCTGTTTTTT. The V gene is TRBV12-5, the J gene TRBJ2-2; D is perhaps TRBD2 (6 bases). From germline, CDR1 is LGHNT and CDR2 FRNRAP. This CDR3 comprises 16 residues. The germline V and J ends were trimmed by 4 bases and 5 bases, with 17 bases remaining between them.

This rearrangement joins TRBV20-1 to TRBJ2-1; 11 nucleotides match TRBD2. Germline CDR1 is DFQATT and CDR2 is SNEGSKA (reference sequence). The CDR3 is made up of 16 amino acids. V lost 1 base to trimming and J lost 2 bases; unmatched junction nucleotides: 4. CDR3 sequence reads: CSARAAGLAAYNEQFF. The CDR3 nucleotides are TGCAGTGCTAGAGCCGCGGGACTAGCGGCCTACAATGAGCAGTTCTTC.

This clonotype was found many times. The V gene is TRBV7-6, the J gene TRBJ2-1; 9 nucleotides line up with TRBD1. The CDR3 has 14 residues. With V trimmed by 4 bases and J by 7 bases, 5 bases remained unmatched. In germline, CDR1 is SGHVS, CDR2 FNYEAQ. In DNA form, the CDR3 reads TGTGCCAGCAGCTACGGACAGGGGCTTAATGAGCAGTTCTTC. This sequence encodes CASSYGQGLNEQFF.

This clonotype showed up just a few times. V usage is TRBV10-2 and J usage is TRBJ1-4; a weak D match, TRBD1 (5 bases). Germline V lookup: CDR1 WSHSY, CDR2 SAAADI. This CDR3 is 16 amino acids long. V was pared by 2 bases and J by 4 bases, with 14 bases between. For the CDR3, the DNA is TGCGCCAGCAGTGAGGGCCAGGGCGCCTATAATGAAAAACTGTTTTTT. This sequence encodes CASSEGQGAYNEKLFF.

J is TRBJ2-1 and V is TRBV10-3; TRBD1 or TRBD2 may be the D gene (7 bases each). Trimming took 5 bases from V and 8 from J, leaving 13 bases between them. Germline V gives CDR1 ENHRY, CDR2 SYGVKD. The CDR3 totals 13 residues. The CDR3 DNA reads as TGTGCCATCAGTCCCTCAGGGGGGGATGAGCAGTTCTTC. This sequence encodes CAISPSGGDEQFF.

This clonotype was detected ten times or more. V and J are TRBV7-9 and TRBJ2-1, with D uncertain. V dropped 0 bases and J dropped 7 bases, with 4 bases sitting between them. From germline, CDR1 is SEHNR and CDR2 FQNEAQ (reference sequence). The CDR3 extends over 12 amino acids. The CDR3 spells CASSLARNEQFF. The CDR3 region has the DNA TGTGCCAGCAGCTTAGCTCGAAATGAGCAGTTCTTC.

This clonotype was counted a few times. This sequence joins TRBV10-2 and TRBJ1-1, with 8 positions matching TRBD1. After removal of 0 bases from V and 3 bases from J, the junction contained 9 bases not matched to a gene. The CDR3 is 17 amino acids. Germline V lookup: CDR1 WSHSY, CDR2 SAAADI. CDR3 in DNA: TGCGCCAGCAGTGAGTCAGTCTACAGGGGGGCGGACACTGAAGCTTTCTTT. Amino acids: CASSESVYRGADTEAFF.

The chain employs TRBV12-3 or TRBV12-4 and TRBJ1-5, with D possibly TRBD1 on 5 matching bases. The CDR3 loop spans 16 amino acids. V was cut by 9 bases and J by 1 base, with 19 bases left in between. The CDR3: CARRGSGFGSNQPQHF. Here the CDR3 DNA reads TGTGCCAGAAGGGGCAGTGGGTTTGGGAGCAATCAGCCCCAGCATTTT.

The chain carries TRBV10-3 and TRBJ1-5, with D possibly matching TRBD1 (5 bases). V was pared by 0 bases and J by 2 bases, with 14 bases between. Germline loops: CDR1 ENHRY, CDR2 SYGVKD. The CDR3 sequence is 17 residues long. Here the CDR3 reads CAISESGVYEGNQPQHF. The CDR3 DNA reads TGTGCCATCAGTGAGTCAGGGGTTTACGAGGGCAATCAGCCCCAGCATTTT.

This clonotype was found many times. This rearrangement joins TRBV7-9 to TRBJ2-1, with 7 bases fitting TRBD1. Germline CDR1 and CDR2: SEHNR and FQNEAQ (reference sequence). The CDR3 extends over 14 amino acids. Trimming cost V 11 bases and J 3 bases; bases outside gene matches: 10. This chain's CDR3 is CAGLNRGSYNEQFF. For the CDR3, the DNA is TGTGCCGGCCTCAACAGGGGAAGCTACAATGAGCAGTTCTTC.

This chain joins TRBV5-4 and TRBJ1-1; TRBD1 is a possible D gene (5 bases). Trimming shortened V by 2 bases and J by 4 bases, and 15 bases separated the two germline ends. CDR3 size: 15 residues. Germline V gene data show CDR1 as SGHNT and CDR2 as YYREEE (reference sequence). The CDR3 here is CASSFPARGGTEAFF. The CDR3 coding sequence is TGTGCCAGCAGCTTCCCTGCGCGGGGGGGCACTGAAGCTTTCTTT.

This clonotype has more than one count but fewer than ten. The chain joins TRBV4-1 to TRBJ2-3; 9 bases map to TRBD1. The V gene's germline CDR1 is MGHRA and CDR2 YSYEKL. The V segment lost 3 bases and the J segment 2 bases; nucleotides outside the gene matches: 6. The CDR3 has 16 residues. The CDR3 DNA is TGCGCCAGCAGCCAGGTCGGACAGGGGCTCACAGATACGCAGTATTTT. This encodes CASSQVGQGLTDTQYF.

The chain uses TRBV4-1 and TRBJ1-5; D is unresolved. Germline V gene sequence: CDR1 MGHRA, CDR2 YSYEKL. This CDR3 has 14 residues. Between the trimmed V and J ends, which lost 4 bases and 6 bases, there was a span of 13 bases. CDR3 loop: CASSRPGVSQPQHF. In nucleotides, the CDR3 is TGCGCCAGCAGCCGCCCCGGGGTTAGTCAGCCCCAGCATTTT.

This clonotype was recorded a few times. The gene calls are TRBV12-3 or TRBV12-4 and TRBJ2-2; the D gene is possibly TRBD1 (6 bases). The CDR3 loop spans 14 amino acids. V dropped 7 bases and J dropped 6 bases, with 15 bases sitting between them. The CDR3 DNA sequence: TGTGCCAGCACCCAGACAGGAATAGCCGGGGAGCTGTTTTTT. As protein: CASTQTGIAGELFF.

This chain uses TRBV6-5 with TRBJ2-5; TRBD2 aligns across 14 bases. Germline values: CDR1 MNHEY, CDR2 SVGAGI. The CDR3 is 15 residues long. V lost 2 bases and J lost 8; bases outside the gene matches: 4. CDR3 loop: CASSYVGLAGETQYF. The CDR3 nucleotides read TGTGCCAGCAGTTACGTGGGACTAGCGGGGGAAACCCAGTACTTC.

Ten or more counts support this clonotype. V gene TRBV7-6 combines with J gene TRBJ2-1, with 11 nucleotides matching TRBD2. The CDR3 has 20 residues. Unmatched junction bases numbered 13, after V lost 2 bases and J lost 1 base. The V gene's germline CDR1 is SGHVS and CDR2 FNYEAQ. CDR3 region: CASSLILTSGVPNSYNEQFF. The CDR3 DNA reads as TGTGCCAGCAGCTTAATTTTGACTAGCGGGGTCCCCAATTCCTACAATGAGCAGTTCTTC.

This chain joins TRBV7-3 and TRBJ1-3; D not resolved. Germline values: CDR1 SGHTA, CDR2 FQGTGA. This CDR3 contains 13 residues. Trimming removed 4 bases from V and 0 bases from J, with 4 bases in between. CDR3 in amino acids: CASSSVSGNTIYF. The CDR3 DNA reads TGTGCCAGCAGCTCCGTCTCTGGAAACACCATATATTTT.

This clonotype was seen repeatedly, ten times or more. CDR3 sequence: CASSFSGVGNEQFF. CDR3 sequence (DNA): TGTGCCAGCAGCTTTAGCGGGGTGGGGAATGAGCAGTTCTTC. This chain links TRBV7-2 with TRBJ2-1, with 8 bases lining up with TRBD2. Germline V gene sequence: CDR1 SGHTA, CDR2 FQGNSA. The CDR3 spans 14 residues. Trimming at V came to 3 bases and at J to 7 bases, leaving 5 bases not matched to a gene. Full variable domain (remainder filled in from reference TRBV7-2 and TRBJ2-1): GAGVSQSPSNKVTEKGKDVELRCDPISGHTALYWYRQSLGQGLEFLIYFQGNSAPDKSGLPSDRFSAERTGGSVSTLTIQRTQQEDSAVYLCASSFSGVGNEQFFGPGTRLTVL.

This chain uses TRBV9 with TRBJ1-5; D not certain. Per germline, CDR1 SGDLS and CDR2 YYNGEE. The V end was cut by 0 bases, the J end by 2 bases, with 9 bases between. CDR3 length equals 15 residues. In DNA form, the CDR3 reads TGTGCCAGCAGCGTAGATGGAAGGGGCAATCAGCCCCAGCATTTT. It is translated as CASSVDGRGNQPQHF.

This clonotype was observed at least ten times. The chain carries TRBV7-9 and TRBJ2-4; no definite D call. The CDR3 contains 14 residues. The V end was cut by 1 base, the J end by 2 bases, with 6 bases between. Germline V gene sequence: CDR1 SEHNR, CDR2 FQNEAQ (reference sequence). The CDR3 reads CASSLVVSKNIQYF. The DNA of the CDR3 is TGTGCCAGCAGCTTAGTGGTTTCCAAAAACATTCAGTACTTC.

A few counts support this clonotype. The chain couples TRBV20-1 to TRBJ1-1; D is unclear. The CDR3 extends over 11 amino acids. Germline V gene data show CDR1 as DFQATT and CDR2 as SNEGSKA (reference sequence). The V gene lost 3 bases and the J gene lost 7 bases, with 9 bases spanning the gap. The CDR3 sequence: CSASRGIEAFF. In nucleotides, the CDR3 is TGCAGTGCTAGCCGCGGGATTGAAGCTTTCTTT.